This passage covers 27 T cell receptor beta chains from one sample sequenced in a study of T cells in Graves' hyperthyroidism and ophthalmopathy. The CDR3 regions of TCR beta were amplified from RNA transcripts. The HTBI primer set was used in a first-round RT-PCR of the TCR CDR3. MiXCR was run by TCRdb on the multiplex PCR reads, yielding one entry per CDR3 protein. The table has about 500,000 distinct CDR3 sequences, roughly 17% seen once; the top ten hold about 18%. Sequenced sample: blood. The source of these receptors is a woman aged 18 to 35 with Graves' hyperthyroidism.

This clonotype appeared many times. The chain employs TRBV28 and TRBJ2-1; TRBD2 agrees at 9 bases. This CDR3 comprises 17 residues. Germline CDR1 reads MDHEN; CDR2 reads SYDVKM. V shed 4 bases, J shed 0 bases, and the junction held 7 bases outside the gene matches. CDR3 nucleotide sequence: TGTGCCAGCAGTTGGTCGGGACTAGCCTCCTCCTACAATGAGCAGTTCTTC. As protein: CASSWSGLASSYNEQFF.

The V and J genes are TRBV7-2 and TRBJ1-3; no clear D gene. Trimming stripped 8 bases from V and 0 bases from J, with 8 bases between. The CDR3 has 13 amino acids. CDR1 SGHTA and CDR2 FQGNSA come from the germline V gene. Here the CDR3 reads CASEGFSGNTIYF. In DNA, the CDR3 is TGTGCCAGCGAAGGGTTCTCTGGAAACACCATATATTTT.

This clonotype was counted between two and nine times. V is TRBV5-1 and J is TRBJ2-7; weak D call: TRBD2 (6 bases). The CDR3 contains 12 residues. Between the trimmed V and J ends, which lost 5 bases and 4 bases, there was a span of 10 bases. In germline, CDR1 is SGHRS, CDR2 YFSETQ. CDR3 sequence (DNA): TGCGCCAGCAGTACTAGCCCTTACGAGCAGTACTTC. Residues: CASSTSPYEQYF.

The chain combines TRBV3-1 with TRBJ2-5, with D hard to call. The germline V gene has CDR1 LGHDT and CDR2 YNNKEL (reference sequence). V was pared by 4 bases and J by 2 bases, with 17 bases between. There are 16 residues in the CDR3. The DNA of the CDR3 is TGTGCCAGCAGCCGGGGTGCACGGTTGGGTCAAGAGACCCAGTACTTC. Amino acids: CASSRGARLGQETQYF.

This clonotype was counted a few times. This sequence joins TRBV20-1 and TRBJ1-2; TRBD1 is a possible D gene (5 bases). There are 12 residues in the CDR3. The germline gives CDR1 DFQATT, CDR2 SNEGSKA (reference sequence). The V and J ends lost 5 bases and 4 bases respectively, with 11 bases between them. The CDR3 region has the DNA TGCAGTGCTTGGGACGGATCCTATGGCTACACCTTC. Amino acids: CSAWDGSYGYTF.

This clonotype was recorded at least ten times. The chain has TRBV27 and TRBJ2-7, with TRBD1 matching 7 bases. The germline V gene encodes CDR1 MNHEY and CDR2 SMNVEV (reference sequence). J gave up 0 bases and V 7 bases, and 12 bases lay outside the gene matches. The CDR3 length is 16 residues. The CDR3 bases are TGTGCCAGCAATCTTAGGGGGCGGAAAAACTCCTACGAGCAGTACTTC. Translating gives CASNLRGRKNSYEQYF.

This clonotype was seen at least ten times. V usage is TRBV12-3 or TRBV12-4 and J usage is TRBJ2-5, with 11 nucleotides matching TRBD2. The CDR3 has 15 residues. Trimming cost V 5 bases and J 5 bases; bases outside gene matches: 7. The CDR3 DNA follows: TGTGCCAGCAGTCCCGTGGCTAGCGGGGGGGAGACCCAGTACTTC. Residues: CASSPVASGGETQYF.

This chain connects TRBV10-2 to TRBJ2-1, with D perhaps matching TRBD1 or TRBD2 (5 bases each). The V gene lost 6 bases and the J gene lost 2 bases, with 8 bases spanning the gap. The CDR3 spans 13 residues. The germline V gene has CDR1 WSHSY and CDR2 SAAADI. The CDR3: CASRGDTYNEQFF. The CDR3 region has the DNA TGCGCCAGCAGGGGGGATACCTACAATGAGCAGTTCTTC.

This clonotype occurred a few times. The rearrangement links TRBV7-9 to TRBJ1-2; D is ambiguous. V was cut by 1 base and J by 6 bases, with 15 bases left in between. The CDR3 contains 15 residues. The germline CDR1 and CDR2 sequences are SEHNR and FQNEAQ (reference sequence). The CDR3 nucleotides are TGTGCCAGCAGCTTAGAATCTAGGACGGTGGATGGCTACACCTTC. This sequence encodes CASSLESRTVDGYTF.

This clonotype occurred many times. This chain links TRBV18 with TRBJ1-2; possible D gene TRBD1, 5 bases. Germline CDR1 reads KGHSH; CDR2 reads LQKENI. The CDR3 is 15 amino acids. The V and J ends lost 3 bases and 6 bases respectively, with 17 bases between them. Written as DNA, the CDR3 is TGTGCCAGCTCACCGCTATCCGGGACTAAGGATGGCTACACCTTC. It translates to CASSPLSGTKDGYTF. The variable domain in full, completed from reference TRBV18 and TRBJ1-2, reads NAGVMQNPRHLVRRRGQEARLRCSPMKGHSHVYWYRQLPEEGLKFMVYLQKENIIDESGMPKERFSAEFPKEGPSILRIQQVVRGDSAAYFCASSPLSGTKDGYTFGSGTRLTVV.

This clonotype was seen a handful of times. This chain joins TRBV4-1 and TRBJ2-7; TRBD1 might be the D (6 bases). This CDR3 region has 16 residues. The germline gives CDR1 MGHRA, CDR2 YSYEKL. V lost 1 base, J lost 3 bases, and 16 bases lay in between. The DNA for the CDR3 is TGCGCCAGCAGCCAAGGTCATACAGGGTCAGACTACGAGCAGTACTTC. Encoded protein: CASSQGHTGSDYEQYF.

The gene calls are TRBV9 and TRBJ2-3; perhaps D is TRBD1 or TRBD2 (5 bases each). Per the germline V gene, CDR1 is SGDLS and CDR2 is YYNGEE. V lost 0 bases, J lost 4 bases, and 18 bases lay in between. The CDR3 loop spans 17 amino acids. The CDR3 loop reads CASSVVVGPTNADTQYF. CDR3 DNA: TGTGCCAGCAGCGTAGTGGTGGGACCAACCAACGCAGATACGCAGTATTTT.

This clonotype has a count of ten or more. The chain combines TRBV7-2 with TRBJ2-5, with 8 bases lining up with TRBD1. The J segment lost 5 bases and the V segment lost 0 bases, leaving 5 bases of the junction unmatched. Germline V gives CDR1 SGHTA, CDR2 FQGNSA. The CDR3 contains 15 residues. CDR3 in DNA: TGTGCCAGCAGCTTAGCGCCAGGGGGCGGGGAGACCCAGTACTTC. It is translated as CASSLAPGGGETQYF.

This clonotype was seen ten or more times. The genes are TRBV6-6 and TRBJ2-5, with D possibly TRBD1 on 6 matching bases. Per the germline V gene, CDR1 is MNHNY and CDR2 is SVGAGI (reference sequence). V was trimmed by 2 bases and J by 4 bases, leaving 17 bases between them. The CDR3 is 16 residues long. CDR3 residues: CASSYLKTGIGETQYF. The CDR3 bases are TGTGCCAGCAGTTACCTAAAGACAGGTATAGGAGAGACCCAGTACTTC.

There are a few counts of this clonotype. The J gene is TRBJ2-7, the V gene TRBV6-1; D gene ambiguous. V was trimmed by 3 bases and J by 5 bases, leaving 2 bases between them. This CDR3 has 10 residues. Germline V lookup: CDR1 MNHNS, CDR2 SASEGT. The CDR3 is CASSENEQYF. As DNA, the CDR3 is TGTGCCAGCAGTGAGAACGAGCAGTACTTC.

This clonotype was recorded many times. The chain has TRBV20-1 and TRBJ2-5; the D is unclear. Germline V gene data show CDR1 as DFQATT and CDR2 as SNEGSKA (reference sequence). V was trimmed by 5 bases and J by 5 bases, leaving 15 bases between them. The CDR3 runs to 13 residues. CDR3: CSARHWTGETQYF. CDR3 nucleotide sequence: TGCAGTGCTCGCCATTGGACCGGCGAGACCCAGTACTTC.

This clonotype has just a few counts. The chain couples TRBV6-4 to TRBJ1-1; a possible D gene is TRBD1 (6 bases). Germline lookup yields CDR1 MRHNA and CDR2 SNTAGT. The CDR3 totals 13 residues. The V end lost 6 bases, the J end lost 7 bases, and 15 bases lay between the germline ends. The CDR3 nucleotides read TGTGCCAGCAGCCGAGACAGGCCGGTTGAAGCTTTCTTT. Amino acid sequence: CASSRDRPVEAFF.

With regard to this clonotype: A much more abundant neighbour one base away suggests this may be a read error. The chain links TRBV2 to TRBJ2-1; perhaps TRBD1 as D (6 bases). The CDR3 is 15 amino acids. The germline gives CDR1 SNHLY, CDR2 FYNNEI. V lost 9 bases and J 0 bases, leaving 15 bases between the germline ends. CDR3 in amino acids: CASTGSLSSYNEQFF. CDR3 nucleotides: TGTGCCAGTACAGGGAGCTTGAGCTCCTACAATGAGCAGTTCTTC.

The genes are TRBV19 and TRBJ1-2, with TRBD1 identical over 11 bases. Germline trimming cut 7 bases from V and 4 bases from J; bases unmatched to any gene: 8. Germline V gives CDR1 LNHDA, CDR2 SQIVND (reference sequence). The CDR3 sequence is 15 residues long. CDR3 DNA: TGTGCCAGTATGGACAGGGGGCGGATTTTCTATGGCTACACCTTC. Translation: CASMDRGRIFYGYTF.

This clonotype was counted ten times or more. The chain carries TRBV11-1 and TRBJ2-2; 9 bases agree with TRBD2. The CDR3 loop spans 16 amino acids. Trimming removed 5 bases from V and 6 bases from J; junction bases left unmatched: 10. The germline gives CDR1 SGHAT, CDR2 FQDESV (reference sequence). The CDR3 protein is CASSGEPGLASGELFF. The DNA of the CDR3 is TGTGCCAGCAGCGGAGAACCGGGACTAGCATCCGGGGAGCTGTTTTTT.

This clonotype was observed many times. The V and J genes are TRBV6-5 and TRBJ1-2; TRBD1 agrees at 8 bases. Germline CDR1 and CDR2: MNHEY and SVGAGI. This CDR3 is built from 14 residues. V was pared by 2 bases and J by 7 bases, with 6 bases of the junction left unmatched. CDR3 DNA: TGTGCCAGCAGTTACCTGGACAGGGAGTCTGGCTACACCTTC. This encodes CASSYLDRESGYTF.

This clonotype was seen at least ten times. CDR3 amino acids: CASSQGPRPDTYNEQFF. CDR3 nucleotide sequence: TGTGCCAGCAGCCAAGGACCTAGACCGGATACCTACAATGAGCAGTTCTTC. This chain links TRBV14 with TRBJ2-1; D is unclear. Trimming took off 1 base at V and 2 bases at J, with 15 bases between the two ends. Germline values: CDR1 SGHDN, CDR2 FVKESK. The CDR3 loop spans 17 amino acids.

This clonotype has a count of ten or more. This chain links TRBV2 with TRBJ1-6; D is uncertain. Germline V gene lookup returns CDR1 SNHLY and CDR2 FYNNEI. The CDR3 is made up of 13 amino acids. Trimming shortened V by 3 bases and J by 11 bases, and 11 bases separated the two germline ends. This CDR3 reads CASSDRRQPPLHF. As DNA, the CDR3 is TGTGCCAGCAGTGACAGGCGCCAGCCACCCCTCCACTTT.

Many counts were recorded for this clonotype. J is TRBJ2-3 and V is TRBV27; perhaps TRBD2 as D (5 bases). The CDR3 loop spans 15 amino acids. Germline V lookup: CDR1 MNHEY, CDR2 SMNVEV (reference sequence). The V end lost 3 bases, the J end lost 1 base, and 11 bases lay between the germline ends. The CDR3 sequence is CASSFRGSGTDTQYF. The CDR3 DNA is TGTGCCAGCAGTTTCCGGGGAAGCGGCACAGATACGCAGTATTTT.

This clonotype has a count of ten or more. The rearrangement uses TRBV20-1 and TRBJ2-1; D not resolved. Trimming shortened V by 6 bases and J by 4 bases, and 13 bases separated the two germline ends. The CDR3 is 13 residues long. Germline CDR1 DFQATT, CDR2 SNEGSKA (reference sequence). CDR3 protein: CSASEYPYNEQFF. The CDR3 nucleotides are TGCAGTGCCTCAGAGTACCCATACAATGAGCAGTTCTTC.

Only a few counts were recorded for this clonotype. The genes are TRBV6-1 and TRBJ1-2; D unresolved. This CDR3 spans 16 amino acids. Trimming took 6 bases from V and 5 from J, leaving 22 bases between them. Germline V gives CDR1 MNHNS, CDR2 SASEGT. The CDR3 protein is CASRKIQVTSGYGYTF. The CDR3 DNA reads as TGTGCCAGCAGAAAGATCCAGGTGACGAGCGGATATGGCTACACCTTC.

V is TRBV20-1 and J is TRBJ1-1, with a tentative D call TRBD1 (6 bases). Germline V lookup: CDR1 DFQATT, CDR2 SNEGSKA (reference sequence). The V end lost 5 bases, the J end lost 0 bases, and 19 bases lay between the germline ends. The CDR3 runs 16 residues. The chain's CDR3 is CSASGGGGRMNTEAFF. The CDR3 bases are TGCAGTGCTTCGGGTGGGGGGGGGCGCATGAACACTGAAGCTTTCTTT.